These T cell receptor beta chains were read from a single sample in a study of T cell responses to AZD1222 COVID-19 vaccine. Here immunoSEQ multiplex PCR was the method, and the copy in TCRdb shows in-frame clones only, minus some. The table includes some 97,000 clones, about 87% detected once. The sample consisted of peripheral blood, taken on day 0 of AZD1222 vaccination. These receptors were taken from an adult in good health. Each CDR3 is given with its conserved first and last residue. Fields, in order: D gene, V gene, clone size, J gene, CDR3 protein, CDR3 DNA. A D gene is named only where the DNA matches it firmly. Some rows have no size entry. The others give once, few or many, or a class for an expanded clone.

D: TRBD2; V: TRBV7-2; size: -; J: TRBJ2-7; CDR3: CASSPGGLAGNEQYF; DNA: TGTGCCAGCAGCCCAGGGGGACTAGCGGGAAATGAGCAGTACTTC
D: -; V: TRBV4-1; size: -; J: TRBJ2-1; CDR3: CASSQVSGQDGNEQFF; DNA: TGCGCCAGCAGCCAAGTCTCGGGCCAAGACGGTAATGAGCAGTTCTTC
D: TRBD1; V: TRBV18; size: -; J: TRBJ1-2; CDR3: CASSPGTGNYGYTF; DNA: TGTGCCAGCTCACCCGGGACAGGAAACTATGGCTACACCTTC
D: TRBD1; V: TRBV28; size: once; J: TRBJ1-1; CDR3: CASSLSVAGGTEAFF; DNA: TGTGCCAGCAGTTTAAGCGTGGCAGGGGGGACTGAAGCTTTCTTT
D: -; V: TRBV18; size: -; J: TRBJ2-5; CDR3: CASSPGHQETQYF; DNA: TGTGCCAGCTCACCGGGACACCAAGAGACCCAGTACTTC
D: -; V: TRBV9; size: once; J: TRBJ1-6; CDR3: CASSSRGANNSPLHF; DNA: TGTGCCAGCAGCTCCCGGGGGGCCAATAATTCACCCCTCCACTTT
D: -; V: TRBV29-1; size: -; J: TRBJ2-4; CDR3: CSVVGLAKNIQYF; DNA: TGCAGCGTTGTTGGTCTAGCCAAAAACATTCAGTACTTC
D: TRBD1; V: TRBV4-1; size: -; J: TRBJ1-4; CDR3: CASSRSIQGPTNEKLFF; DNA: TGCGCCAGCAGCCGCTCAATACAGGGGCCGACTAATGAAAAACTGTTTTTT
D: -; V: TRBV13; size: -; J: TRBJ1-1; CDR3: CASSSEGNTEAFF; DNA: TGTGCCAGCAGCTCGGAAGGGAACACTGAAGCTTTCTTT
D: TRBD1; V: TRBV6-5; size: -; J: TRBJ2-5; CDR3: CASSWGQGRGGQYF; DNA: TGTGCCAGCAGTTGGGGACAGGGGCGAGGGGGCCAGTACTTC
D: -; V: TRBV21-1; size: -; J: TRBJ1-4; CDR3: CASRTGGDEKLFF; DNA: TGTGCCAGCAGGACAGGGGGGGATGAAAAACTGTTTTTT
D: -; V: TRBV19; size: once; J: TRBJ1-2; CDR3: CASTPGGRADYGYTF; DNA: TGTGCCAGTACCCCTGGGGGGAGGGCGGACTATGGCTACACCTTC
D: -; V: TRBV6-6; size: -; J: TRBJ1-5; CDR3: CASSSLESVRQPQHF; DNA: TGTGCCAGCAGTTCCCTCGAGAGTGTGCGGCAGCCCCAGCATTTT
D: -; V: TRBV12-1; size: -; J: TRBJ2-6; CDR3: CASSSGWVGASGANVLTF; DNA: TGTGCCAGCAGCTCCGGATGGGTGGGAGCCTCTGGGGCCAACGTCCTGACTTTC
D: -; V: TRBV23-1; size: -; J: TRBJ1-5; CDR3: CASSSRTGTNQPQHF; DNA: TGCGCCAGCAGTTCGAGGACTGGTACGAATCAGCCCCAGCATTTT
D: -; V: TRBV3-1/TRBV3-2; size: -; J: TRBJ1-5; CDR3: CASSPVTPYSNQPQHF; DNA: TGTGCCAGCAGCCCGGTGACACCTTATAGCAATCAGCCCCAGCATTTT
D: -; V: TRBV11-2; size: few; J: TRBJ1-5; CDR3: CASRASGGQPQHF; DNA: TGTGCCAGCAGGGCCTCGGGAGGACAGCCCCAGCATTTT
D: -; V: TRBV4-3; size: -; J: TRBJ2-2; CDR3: CASSQGPIADSTGELFF; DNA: TGCGCCAGCAGCCAAGGGCCCATCGCGGATTCCACCGGGGAGCTGTTTTTT
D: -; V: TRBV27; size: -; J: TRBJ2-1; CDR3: CASRPQMGGPYNEQFF; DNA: TGTGCCAGCAGACCTCAAATGGGGGGCCCCTACAATGAGCAGTTCTTC
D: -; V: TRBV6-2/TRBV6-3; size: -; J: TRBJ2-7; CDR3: CASSQPSGYAYEQYF; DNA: TGTGCCAGCAGCCAACCCTCGGGCTACGCCTACGAGCAGTACTTC
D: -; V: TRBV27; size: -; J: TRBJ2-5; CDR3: CASRRDSKQETQYF; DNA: TGTGCCAGCAGGCGGGACAGCAAACAAGAGACCCAGTACTTC
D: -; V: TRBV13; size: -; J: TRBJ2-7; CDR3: CASSLGGSWSYEQYF; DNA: TGTGCCAGCAGCTTAGGCGGGTCATGGTCCTACGAGCAGTACTTC
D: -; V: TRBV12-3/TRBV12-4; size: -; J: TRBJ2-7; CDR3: CASSLGRALGAYF; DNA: TGTGCCAGCAGTTTGGGTCGGGCTCTGGGGGCGTACTTC
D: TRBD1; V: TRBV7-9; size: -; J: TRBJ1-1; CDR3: CASSTGVGAEAFF; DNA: TGTGCCAGCAGCACAGGGGTGGGGGCTGAAGCTTTCTTT
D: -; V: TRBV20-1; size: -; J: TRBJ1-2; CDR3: CSARDPAGYTF; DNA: TGCAGTGCTAGAGATCCGGCGGGCTACACCTTC